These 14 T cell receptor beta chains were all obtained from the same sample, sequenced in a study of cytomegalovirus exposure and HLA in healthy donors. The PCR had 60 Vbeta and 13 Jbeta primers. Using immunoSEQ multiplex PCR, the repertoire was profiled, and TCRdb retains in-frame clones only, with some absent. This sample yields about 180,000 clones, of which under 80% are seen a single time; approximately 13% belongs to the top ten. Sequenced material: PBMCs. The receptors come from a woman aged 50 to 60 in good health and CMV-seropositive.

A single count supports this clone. DNA for the CDR3: TGTGCCAGCGGGTGGGACTCTACGGGGCCGACTGCAAATCAGCCCCAGCATTTT. It codes for CASGWDSTGPTANQPQHF. The gene calls are TRBV2 and TRBJ1-5; tentatively, D is TRBD1 (5 bases). The germline V gene has CDR1 SNHLY and CDR2 FYNNEI. This CDR3 contains 18 residues. With 8 bases removed from V and 4 bases from J, the gap between germline ends came to 27 bases. Supplemented by reference TRBV2 and TRBJ1-5, the full variable domain reads EPEVTQTPSHQVTQMGQEVILRCVPISNHLYFYWYRQILGQKVEFLVSFYNNEISEKSEIFDDQFSVERPDGSNFTLKIRSTKLEDSAMYFCASGWDSTGPTANQPQHFGDGTRLSIL.

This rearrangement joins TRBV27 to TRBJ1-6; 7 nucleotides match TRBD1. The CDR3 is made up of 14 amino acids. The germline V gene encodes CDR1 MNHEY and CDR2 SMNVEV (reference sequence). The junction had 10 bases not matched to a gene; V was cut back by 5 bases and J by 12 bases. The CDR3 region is CASSPRTGREPLHF. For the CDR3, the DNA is TGTGCCAGCAGTCCGAGGACAGGCCGTGAACCCCTCCACTTT.

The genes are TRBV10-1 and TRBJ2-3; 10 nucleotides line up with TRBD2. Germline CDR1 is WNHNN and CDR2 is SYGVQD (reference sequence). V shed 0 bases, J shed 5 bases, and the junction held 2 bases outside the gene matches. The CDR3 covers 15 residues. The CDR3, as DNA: TGCGCCAGCAGTGAGTCAGCGGGGGGGCAAGATACGCAGTATTTT. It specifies CASSESAGGQDTQYF.

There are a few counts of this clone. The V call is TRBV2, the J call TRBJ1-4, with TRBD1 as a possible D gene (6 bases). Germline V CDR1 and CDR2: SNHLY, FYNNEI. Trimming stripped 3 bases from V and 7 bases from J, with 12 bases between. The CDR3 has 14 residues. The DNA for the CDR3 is TGTGCCAGCAGTGACAGGGGCGTCAGTGAAAAACTGTTTTTT. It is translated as CASSDRGVSEKLFF.

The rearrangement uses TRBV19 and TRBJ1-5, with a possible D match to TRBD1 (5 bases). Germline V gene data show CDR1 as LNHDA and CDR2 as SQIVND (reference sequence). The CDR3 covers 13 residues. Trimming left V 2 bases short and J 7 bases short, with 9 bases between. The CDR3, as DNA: TGTGCCAGTAGTATAACGTCAGGGCAGCCCCAGCATTTT. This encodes CASSITSGQPQHF.

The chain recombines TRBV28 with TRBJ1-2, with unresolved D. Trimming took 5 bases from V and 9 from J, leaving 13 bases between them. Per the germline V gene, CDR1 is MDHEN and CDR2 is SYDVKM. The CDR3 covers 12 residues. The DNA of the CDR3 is TGTGCCAGCAGTCCCCCCCGGGATAGCTACACCTTC. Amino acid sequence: CASSPPRDSYTF.

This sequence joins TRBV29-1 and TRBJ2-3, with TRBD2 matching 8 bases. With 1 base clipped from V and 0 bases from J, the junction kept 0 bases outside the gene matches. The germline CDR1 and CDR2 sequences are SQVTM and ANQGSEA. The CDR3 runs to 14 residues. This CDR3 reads CSVEGGGSTDTQYF. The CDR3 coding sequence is TGCAGCGTTGAAGGCGGGGGGAGCACAGATACGCAGTATTTT.

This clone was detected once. This CDR3 reads CAWSVRATTKNIQYF. CDR3 coding DNA: TGTGCCTGGAGTGTAAGAGCAACTACAAAAAACATTCAGTACTTC. The V call is TRBV30, the J call TRBJ2-4; D remains unclear. Germline CDR1 and CDR2: GTSNPN and SVGIG (reference sequence). V dropped 0 bases and J dropped 4 bases, with 13 bases sitting between them. The CDR3 runs to 15 residues. Combining the CDR3 with reference TRBV30 and TRBJ2-4 gives the whole variable domain SQTIHQWPATLVQPVGSPLSLECTVEGTSNPNLYWYRQAAGRGLQLLFYSVGIGQISSEVPQNLSASRPQDRQFILSSKKLLLSDSGFYLCAWSVRATTKNIQYFGAGTRLSVL.

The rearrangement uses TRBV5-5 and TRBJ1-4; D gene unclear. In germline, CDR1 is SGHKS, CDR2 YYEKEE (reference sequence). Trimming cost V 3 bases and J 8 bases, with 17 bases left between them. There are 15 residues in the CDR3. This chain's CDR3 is CASSSPPVLKEKLFF. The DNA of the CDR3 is TGTGCCAGCAGCTCTCCGCCGGTATTGAAGGAAAAACTGTTTTTT.

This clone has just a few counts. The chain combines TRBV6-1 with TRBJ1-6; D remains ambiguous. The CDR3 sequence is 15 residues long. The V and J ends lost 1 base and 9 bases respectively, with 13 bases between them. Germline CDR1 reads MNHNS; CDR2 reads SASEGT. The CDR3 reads CASSEVFTGSSPLHF. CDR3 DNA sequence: TGTGCCAGCAGTGAAGTATTCACCGGGAGTTCACCCCTCCACTTT.

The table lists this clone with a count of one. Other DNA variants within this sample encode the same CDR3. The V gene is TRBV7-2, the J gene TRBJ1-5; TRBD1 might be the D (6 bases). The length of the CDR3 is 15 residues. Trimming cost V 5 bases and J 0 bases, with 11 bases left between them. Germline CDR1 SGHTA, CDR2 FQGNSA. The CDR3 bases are TGTGCCAGCAGCACCTCAGGGGTTAGCAATCAGCCCCAGCATTTT. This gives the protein CASSTSGVSNQPQHF. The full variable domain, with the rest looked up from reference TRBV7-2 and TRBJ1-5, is GAGVSQSPSNKVTEKGKDVELRCDPISGHTALYWYRQSLGQGLEFLIYFQGNSAPDKSGLPSDRFSAERTGGSVSTLTIQRTQQEDSAVYLCASSTSGVSNQPQHFGDGTRLSIL.

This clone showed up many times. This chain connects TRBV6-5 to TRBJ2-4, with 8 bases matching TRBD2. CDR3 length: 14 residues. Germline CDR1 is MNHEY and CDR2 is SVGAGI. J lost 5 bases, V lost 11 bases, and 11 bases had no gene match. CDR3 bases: TGTGCCGCCCACCAGGGGACTAGACAAAACATTCAGTACTTC. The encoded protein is CAAHQGTRQNIQYF.

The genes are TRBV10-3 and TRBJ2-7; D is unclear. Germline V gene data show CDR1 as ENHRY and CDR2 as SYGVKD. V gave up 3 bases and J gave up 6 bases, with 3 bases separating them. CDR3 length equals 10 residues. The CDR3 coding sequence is TGTGCCATCAGTGACGGCGAGCAGTACTTC. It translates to CAISDGEQYF.

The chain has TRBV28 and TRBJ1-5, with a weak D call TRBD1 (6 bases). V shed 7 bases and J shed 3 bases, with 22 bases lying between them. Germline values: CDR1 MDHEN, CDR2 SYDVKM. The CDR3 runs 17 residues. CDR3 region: CASIQPGAGHFNQPQHF. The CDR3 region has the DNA TGTGCCAGCATCCAACCAGGGGCCGGACATTTCAATCAGCCCCAGCATTTT. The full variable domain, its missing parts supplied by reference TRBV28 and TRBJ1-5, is DVKVTQSSRYLVKRTGEKVFLECVQDMDHENMFWYRQDPGLGLRLIYFSYDVKMKEKGDIPEGYSVSREKKERFSLILESASTNQTSMYLCASIQPGAGHFNQPQHFGDGTRLSIL.